This T cell receptor (beta chain) was sequenced in a study of blood T cells in healthy people across ages (dated by TCRdb to 2014 to 2015). A note on the overall study: In model experiments, template switching captured about one uniquely barcoded TCR beta cDNA molecule for every two T cells. The donors were divided into four age groups: young (average around 15 years), middle-aged (about 40), aged (approximately 59) and long-lived (about 90). For two donors (one aged 18 to 30 and one aged 80 or older), the study analyzed two additional independent replicas of 1 million unique cDNA reads from the same blood draw. To avoid experimental bias, donors of different ages were spread randomly across the sequencing lanes. To track age-related changes in TCR beta repertoire diversity, the study relied on deep sequencing normalized with unique cDNA molecular identifiers.

The approximately 41 donors, aged about 6 to 95 years, were systemically healthy Caucasian individuals from Russia. Each donor gave approximately 10 milliliters of peripheral blood, collected into EDTA-treated Vacutainer tubes. Ficoll-Paque density-gradient centrifugation was used to isolate PBMCs, with at least 7 million obtained per sample. Trizol reagent was used to extract total RNA from PBMCs, with at least 5.5 micrograms per sample. For every donor, flow cytometry on a PBMC aliquot measured the percentage of naive CD45RAhigh/CD27high T cells. This clonotype turned up a few times. The target of this receptor is not known. No base-level quality is on record; no much larger clone is a single base apart. On the study overall, not on this receptor specifically: Compared with the aged group, more naive CD4+ T cells, fewer expanded clones and increased TCR diversity were shown by the long-lived group, suggesting age selection. Conclusive comparison of naive and antigen-experienced compartments was prevented by the profiling of bulk unsorted PBMCs. As age increased, observed TCR beta diversity per million T cells dropped in a roughly linear way, and a significant reduction was already evident by age roughly 40. Because donor CMV infection status was unknown, age-related changes in expanded clonotypes were potentially confounded. The percentage of naive T cells measured by flow cytometry correlated strongly with observed TCR beta diversity. Estimates of total diversity based on one million sequenced T cells were regarded as lower bounds and as underestimates.

From a lookup of the germline V gene, CDR1 and CDR2 are MNHEY and SVGEGT. Trimming removed 6 bases from V and 0 bases from J, leaving 14 bases between the germline ends. The CDR3 covers 16 residues, taking in both the cysteine and the phenylalanine. The only DNA kept is the CDR3, 48 bases in frame from the first base. The method behind the library was 5' RACE. For sequencing, an Illumina HiSeq 2500 was employed. The second PCR ran for about 6 to 11 cycles and used a J-beta primer mix along with a sample-barcoded 5' primer. A unique molecular identifier was introduced onto each TCR beta cDNA molecule by a template-switch 5' adaptor carrying 12 random nucleotides. Each sample yielded at least 3 million CDR3-containing paired-end reads. First-strand cDNA was synthesized from all RNA with the Mint cDNA synthesis kit, primed by a TRBC-specific oligonucleotide. All cDNA was treated with uracil-DNA glycosylase and then went through a first 18-cycle PCR with the universal primers M1SS and BC2_uni_R. Turning to the authors' computational methods: For normalization, 1 million high-quality reads, each with a distinct molecular identifier, were randomly selected from each sample. Reads with shared molecular identifiers were discarded instead of being binned into consensus sequences. CDR3 identification, clonotype clustering and error correction used MiTCR with a Q25 quality threshold and the strictest error-elimination algorithm. Lower-bound total TCR beta diversity was estimated with a nonparametric unseen species model using Euler transformation. TCRdb applied fastp at Q25 and MiXCR to the public reads, then kept only in-frame beta chains. For every CDR3 protein sequence, its rows merge into one entry that carries the most common genes and DNA. The authors' filters were not applied to this entry. Present in this sample are 550,000 to 700,000 distinct CDR3 sequences, roughly 29% of which were seen just once. About 18% of the sample lies in the top ten.

The sample consisted of blood. The sequence was collected from a woman aged 70 to 79 in good health. This receptor chain uses TRBV6-2 or TRBV6-3 and TRBJ1-4; no D gene call is confident. The DNA reads TGTGCCAGCAGCGGACTCATTACTTCAACTAATGAAAAACTGTTTTTT. Its translation is CASSGLITSTNEKLFF.